This TCR beta chain derives from a study of human T cells and chemical hapten exposure. Looking at the study overall: Patients were given diphenylcyclopropenone on the scalp weekly across the approximately 24-week study.

The sample's time point: patch test 3, about 24 weeks after DPC sensitization. The treatment was: therapeutic diphenylcyclopropenone sensitization with weekly scalp DPC. Researchers extracted total RNA from unfractionated whole blood. As the library was built, unique molecular identifiers were attached to individual cDNA molecules. TCRdb recomputed calls from the RACE reads with MiXCR, one row per CDR3 protein. The sample shows 82,000 or so distinct CDR3 sequences, over 10% of them seen only once. This clonotype was picked up one time. At one of its ends the junction is not consistent with the germline gene, which may arise from a read error. This sample comprised whole blood, obtained in connection with sensitization to the hapten diphenylcyclopropenone (DPC). The sequence came from a woman aged 45-65 years with alopecia areata. Some clones in this sample may be carry-over from other donors' samples.

CDR3 nucleotides: TGCATCGTTTCACAGGGGGCACTTGAAAAACTGTTTTTT. It translates to CIVSQGALEKLFF. The genes are TRBV29-1 and TRBJ1-4; 9 nucleotides line up with TRBD1. There are 13 residues in the CDR3. The germline V gene has CDR1 SQVTM and CDR2 ANQGSEA.